Given below is one T cell receptor beta chain in context. TCRdb's copy holds only in-frame clones and misses some; the assay was immunoSEQ multiplex PCR. Of around 99,000 clones in the sample, under 95% were seen once. CDR1 is SGDLS and CDR2 is YYNGEE in the germline V gene. V lost 4 bases and J lost 8, with 9 bases in between. This CDR3 region has 11 residues. The entry originates in a study of blood T cell repertoires in COVID-19. Study at large: COVID-19 samples collected from the United States, Italy and Spain covered acute and convalescent phases. In each case, the material was cDNA or gDNA derived from T cells, B-cell-depleted T cells, or PBMCs.

V and J are TRBV9 and TRBJ1-1, with D possibly matching TRBD1 (5 bases). The TCR originated in a woman aged 30 to 39 with acute or convalescent COVID-19. The sample taken for sequencing was peripheral blood. CDR3 in DNA: TGTGCCAGCAGCTCCCGGGGGGAAGCTTTCTTT. Encoded protein: CASSSRGEAFF.